This T cell receptor (beta chain) was identified in a study of shared clonotypes between healthy human individuals. Trimming cost V 1 base and J 8 bases, with 6 bases left between them. The CDR3 contains 12 residues. Germline V gene sequence: CDR1 SGHAT, CDR2 FQNNGV. Terminally differentiated effector memory CD45RA+ cells were left out of the naive CD8 fraction, which was CD45RO-negative and positively selected for CCR7. Using immunoSEQ multiplex PCR, the repertoire was profiled, and TCRdb retains in-frame clones only, with some absent. The sample has hundreds of thousands of clones; about 98% are singletons.

Sample: naive CD8+ T cells sorted from blood. The chain joins TRBV11-2 to TRBJ2-1; D is unresolved. The source of this sequence is a man aged 25 to 40 in good health. CDR3 nucleotides: TGTGCCAGCAGCTTAGGCGTCGATGAGCAGTTCTTC. Encoded protein: CASSLGVDEQFF.